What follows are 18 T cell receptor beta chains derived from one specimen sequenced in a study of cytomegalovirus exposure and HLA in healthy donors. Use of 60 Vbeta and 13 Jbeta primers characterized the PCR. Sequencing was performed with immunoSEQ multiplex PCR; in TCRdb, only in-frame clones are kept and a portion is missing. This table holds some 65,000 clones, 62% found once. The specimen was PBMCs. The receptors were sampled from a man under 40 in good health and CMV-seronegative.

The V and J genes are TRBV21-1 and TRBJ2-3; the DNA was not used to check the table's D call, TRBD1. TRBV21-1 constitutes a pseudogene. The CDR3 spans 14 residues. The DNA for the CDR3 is TGTGCCAGCAGCGACAGGGGATGCACAGATACGCAGTATTTT. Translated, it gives CASSDRGCTDTQYF.

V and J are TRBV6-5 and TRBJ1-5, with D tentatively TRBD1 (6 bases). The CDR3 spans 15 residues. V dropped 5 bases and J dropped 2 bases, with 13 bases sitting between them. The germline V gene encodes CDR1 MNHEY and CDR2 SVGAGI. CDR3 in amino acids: CASSRGGSGNQPQHF. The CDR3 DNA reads TGTGCCAGCAGTAGGGGGGGGTCGGGCAATCAGCCCCAGCATTTT.

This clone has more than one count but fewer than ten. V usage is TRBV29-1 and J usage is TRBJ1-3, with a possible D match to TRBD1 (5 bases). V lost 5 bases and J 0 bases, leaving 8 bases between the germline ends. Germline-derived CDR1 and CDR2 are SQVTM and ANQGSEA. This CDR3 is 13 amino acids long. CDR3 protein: CSVQGSSGNTIYF. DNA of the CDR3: TGCAGCGTTCAGGGAAGCTCTGGAAACACCATATATTTT.

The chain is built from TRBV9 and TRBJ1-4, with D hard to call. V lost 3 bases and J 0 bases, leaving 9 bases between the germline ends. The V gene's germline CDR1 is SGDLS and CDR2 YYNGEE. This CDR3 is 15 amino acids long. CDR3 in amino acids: CASSAQLATNEKLFF. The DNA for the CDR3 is TGTGCCAGCAGCGCCCAACTTGCAACTAATGAAAAACTGTTTTTT.

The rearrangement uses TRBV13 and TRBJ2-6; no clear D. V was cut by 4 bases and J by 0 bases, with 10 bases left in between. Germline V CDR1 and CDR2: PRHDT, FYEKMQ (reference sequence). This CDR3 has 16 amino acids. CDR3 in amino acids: CASSSERVSGANVLTF. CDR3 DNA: TGTGCCAGCAGCTCAGAACGGGTCTCTGGGGCCAACGTCCTGACTTTC. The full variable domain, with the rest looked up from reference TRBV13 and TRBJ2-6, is AAGVIQSPRHLIKEKRETATLKCYPIPRHDTVYWYQQGPGQDPQFLISFYEKMQSDKGSIPDRFSAQQFSDYHSELNMSSLELGDSALYFCASSSERVSGANVLTFGAGSRLTVL.

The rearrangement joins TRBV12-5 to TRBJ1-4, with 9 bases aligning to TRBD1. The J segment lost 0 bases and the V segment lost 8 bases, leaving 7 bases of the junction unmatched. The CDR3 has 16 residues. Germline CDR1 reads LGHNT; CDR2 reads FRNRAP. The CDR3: CASTPGQGPTNEKLFF. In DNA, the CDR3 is TGTGCTAGTACCCCGGGACAGGGACCAACTAATGAAAAACTGTTTTTT.

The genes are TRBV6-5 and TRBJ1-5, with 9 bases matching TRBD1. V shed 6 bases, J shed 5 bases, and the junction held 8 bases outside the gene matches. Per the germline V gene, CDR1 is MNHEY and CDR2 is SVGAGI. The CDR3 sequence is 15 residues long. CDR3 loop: CASSPTGGLDQPQHF. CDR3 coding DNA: TGTGCCAGCAGCCCTACAGGGGGCTTAGATCAGCCCCAGCATTTT.

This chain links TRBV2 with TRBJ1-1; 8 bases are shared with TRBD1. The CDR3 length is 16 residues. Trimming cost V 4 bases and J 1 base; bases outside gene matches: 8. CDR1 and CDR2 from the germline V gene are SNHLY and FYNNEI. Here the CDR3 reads CASSVRPGGPNTEAFF. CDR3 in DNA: TGTGCCAGCAGTGTAAGGCCAGGGGGCCCGAACACTGAAGCTTTCTTT.

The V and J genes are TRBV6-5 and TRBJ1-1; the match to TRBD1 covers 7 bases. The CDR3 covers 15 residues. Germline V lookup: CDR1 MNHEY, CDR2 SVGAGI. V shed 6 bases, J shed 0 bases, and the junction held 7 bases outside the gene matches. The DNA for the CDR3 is TGTGCCAGCAGATCGGACAGGTCCGTGAACACTGAAGCTTTCTTT. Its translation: CASRSDRSVNTEAFF.

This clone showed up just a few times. CDR3 nucleotide sequence: TGCAGCGTTGAGCTCCGGTCTGGAAACACCATATATTTT. Translation: CSVELRSGNTIYF. The gene calls are TRBV29-1 and TRBJ1-3; D unclear. V lost 3 bases and J lost 1, with 7 bases in between. From germline, CDR1 is SQVTM and CDR2 ANQGSEA. CDR3 length equals 13 residues. Together with reference TRBV29-1 and TRBJ1-3, the CDR3 gives the full variable domain: SAVISQKPSRDICQRGTSLTIQCQVDSQVTMMFWYRQQPGQSLTLIATANQGSEATYESGFVIDKFPISRPNLTFSTLTVSNMSPEDSSIYLCSVELRSGNTIYFGEGSWLTVV.

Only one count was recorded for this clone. CDR3: CASSSGQGYEQYF. The CDR3 DNA reads TGTGCCAGCAGTTCGGGACAGGGTTACGAGCAGTACTTC. The rearrangement links TRBV27 to TRBJ2-7, with 9 nucleotides matching TRBD1. This CDR3 is built from 13 residues. V gave up 4 bases and J gave up 4 bases; unmatched junction bases: 2. Germline V gene sequence: CDR1 MNHEY, CDR2 SMNVEV (reference sequence).

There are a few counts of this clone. For the CDR3, the DNA is TGTGCCAGCAGTCTCGCAGGTTTCTACGAGCAGTACTTC. It codes for CASSLAGFYEQYF. The chain combines TRBV6-5 with TRBJ2-7; D is undetermined. V lost 5 bases to trimming and J lost 3 bases, with 11 bases between them. Per germline, CDR1 MNHEY and CDR2 SVGAGI. The CDR3 runs to 13 residues.

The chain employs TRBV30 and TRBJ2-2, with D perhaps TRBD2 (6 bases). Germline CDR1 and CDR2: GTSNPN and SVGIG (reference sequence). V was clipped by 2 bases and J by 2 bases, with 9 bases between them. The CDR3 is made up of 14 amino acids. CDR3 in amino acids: CAWSPGDNTGELFF. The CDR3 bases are TGTGCCTGGAGTCCGGGGGATAACACCGGGGAGCTGTTTTTT.

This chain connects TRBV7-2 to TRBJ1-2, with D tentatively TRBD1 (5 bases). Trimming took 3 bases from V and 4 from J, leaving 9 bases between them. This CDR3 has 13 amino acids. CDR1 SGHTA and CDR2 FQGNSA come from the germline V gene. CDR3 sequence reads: CASSFDSIYGYTF. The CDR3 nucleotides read TGTGCCAGCAGCTTCGACAGCATCTATGGCTACACCTTC.

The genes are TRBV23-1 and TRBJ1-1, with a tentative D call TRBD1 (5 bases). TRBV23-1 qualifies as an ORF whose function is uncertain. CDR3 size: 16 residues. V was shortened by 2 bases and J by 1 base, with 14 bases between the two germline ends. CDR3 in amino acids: CASSQPLQVSNTEAFF. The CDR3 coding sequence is TGCGCCAGCAGTCAACCCTTACAGGTGTCGAACACTGAAGCTTTCTTT.

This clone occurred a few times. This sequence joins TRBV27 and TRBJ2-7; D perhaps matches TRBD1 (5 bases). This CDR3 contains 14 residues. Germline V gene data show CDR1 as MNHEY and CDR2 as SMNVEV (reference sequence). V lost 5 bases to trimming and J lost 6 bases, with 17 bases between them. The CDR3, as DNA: TGTGCCAGCAGTCCACTACCCCCAGGGCCCGAGCAGTACTTC. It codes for CASSPLPPGPEQYF.

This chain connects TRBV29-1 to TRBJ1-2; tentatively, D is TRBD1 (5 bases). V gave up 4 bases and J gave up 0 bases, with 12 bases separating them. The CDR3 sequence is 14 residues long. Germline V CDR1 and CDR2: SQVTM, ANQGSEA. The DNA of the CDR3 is TGCAGCGTTGTAATGGGGCTGTCTAACTATGGCTACACCTTC. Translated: CSVVMGLSNYGYTF.

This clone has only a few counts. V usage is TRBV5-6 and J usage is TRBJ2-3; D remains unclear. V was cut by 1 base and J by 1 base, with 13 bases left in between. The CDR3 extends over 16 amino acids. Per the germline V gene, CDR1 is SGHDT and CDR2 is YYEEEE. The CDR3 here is CASSLLTSTRTDTQYF. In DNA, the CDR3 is TGTGCCAGCAGCTTGCTGACTTCTACTCGCACAGATACGCAGTATTTT. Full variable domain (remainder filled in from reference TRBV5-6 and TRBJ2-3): DAGVTQSPTHLIKTRGQQVTLRCSPKSGHDTVSWYQQALGQGPQFIFQYYEEEERQRGNFPDRFSGHQFPNYSSELNVNALLLGDSALYLCASSLLTSTRTDTQYFGPGTRLTVL.